The next 18 T cell receptor beta chains were all read from a single sample in a study of blood T cell repertoires in COVID-19. The assay was immunoSEQ multiplex PCR, and TCRdb's table has in-frame clones only and misses some. The table records about 270,000 clones, 85% of them present only once. Material for sequencing was peripheral blood. The receptors come from a human donor in a cohort sampled during active COVID-19.

This chain links TRBV12-3 or TRBV12-4 with TRBJ2-3, with D maybe TRBD1 (5 bases). The V end was cut by 6 bases, the J end by 0 bases, with 7 bases between. The CDR3 is 13 residues long. CDR3 sequence: CASRYRSTDTQYF. In DNA, the CDR3 is TGTGCCAGCAGGTACAGGAGCACAGATACGCAGTATTTT.

This clone was detected once. The chain employs TRBV2 and TRBJ2-7; 7 nucleotides agree with TRBD1. The length of the CDR3 is 14 residues. The J segment lost 6 bases and the V segment lost 4 bases, leaving 9 bases of the junction unmatched. CDR1 is SNHLY and CDR2 is FYNNEI in the germline V gene. The CDR3 is CASSVLQGKGEQYF. DNA of the CDR3: TGTGCCAGCAGTGTATTACAGGGGAAGGGCGAGCAGTACTTC.

V is TRBV28 and J is TRBJ2-1; D remains ambiguous. Looked up from germline, CDR1 is MDHEN and CDR2 is SYDVKM. Trimming left V 6 bases short and J 7 bases short, with 13 bases between. The CDR3 has 13 residues. CDR3 sequence reads: CASSEPPGNEQFF. The CDR3 nucleotides read TGTGCCAGCAGCGAACCTCCCGGGAATGAGCAGTTCTTC.

The rearrangement uses TRBV19 and TRBJ1-1; 8 bases are shared with TRBD1. J lost 4 bases, V lost 6 bases, and 4 bases had no gene match. Germline V gene data show CDR1 as LNHDA and CDR2 as SQIVND (reference sequence). There are 13 residues in the CDR3. DNA of the CDR3: TGTGCCAGTAGGACAGGGGTGAGCACTGAAGCTTTCTTT. As protein: CASRTGVSTEAFF.

This sequence joins TRBV7-2 and TRBJ1-2; no clear D gene. The germline gives CDR1 SGHTA, CDR2 FQGNSA. Trimming left V 1 base short and J 7 bases short, with 16 bases between. CDR3 length: 15 amino acids. CDR3 sequence reads: CASSLGGSAGSGYTF. CDR3 coding DNA: TGTGCCAGCAGCTTAGGTGGCAGTGCTGGGAGTGGCTACACCTTC.

The V and J genes are TRBV6-5 and TRBJ1-4; TRBD1 aligns across 7 bases. CDR3 size: 14 residues. The V and J ends lost 4 bases and 5 bases, in that order; junction bases with no gene match: 4. CDR1 is MNHEY and CDR2 is SVGAGI in the germline V gene. CDR3 DNA: TGTGCCAGCAGTTCGGGACAGTCAAATGAAAAACTGTTTTTT. It codes for CASSSGQSNEKLFF.

This clone was observed a single time. The V gene is TRBV10-3, the J gene TRBJ2-1; perhaps TRBD2 as D (5 bases). This CDR3 is built from 13 residues. V was pared by 8 bases and J by 6 bases, with 14 bases between. The germline gives CDR1 ENHRY, CDR2 SYGVKD. CDR3 sequence (DNA): TGTGCCATCTCTCCAGCGGACCCCAATGAGCAGTTCTTC. It encodes CAISPADPNEQFF.

The rearrangement links TRBV5-1 to TRBJ2-1; no firm D call. V was shortened by 2 bases and J by 9 bases, with 9 bases between the two germline ends. The CDR3 runs to 12 residues. CDR1 and CDR2 from the germline V gene are SGHRS and YFSETQ. This CDR3 reads CASSLVFSEQFF. CDR3 nucleotides: TGCGCCAGCAGCTTAGTGTTTAGTGAGCAGTTCTTC.

The chain combines TRBV7-2 with TRBJ2-3; 15 bases fit TRBD2. Germline V gene sequence: CDR1 SGHTA, CDR2 FQGNSA. After removal of 4 bases from V and 6 bases from J, the junction contained 5 bases not matched to a gene. The CDR3 loop spans 16 amino acids. The CDR3 DNA follows: TGTGCCAGCAGCTCCTACGGACTAGCGGGAGGGGATACGCAGTATTTT. Translating gives CASSSYGLAGGDTQYF.

The chain recombines TRBV7-2 with TRBJ2-1; perhaps TRBD2 as D (5 bases). Looked up from germline, CDR1 is SGHTA and CDR2 is FQGNSA. The length of the CDR3 is 15 residues. Trimming removed 4 bases from V and 8 bases from J, with 18 bases in between. CDR3 sequence (DNA): TGTGCCAGCAGCTCTCTAACTAGAAACGGCTATGAGCAGTTCTTC. Amino acids: CASSSLTRNGYEQFF. The whole variable domain, filled in from reference TRBV7-2 and TRBJ2-1, reads GAGVSQSPSNKVTEKGKDVELRCDPISGHTALYWYRQSLGQGLEFLIYFQGNSAPDKSGLPSDRFSAERTGGSVSTLTIQRTQQEDSAVYLCASSSLTRNGYEQFFGPGTRLTVL.

The chain links TRBV7-2 to TRBJ2-7; a possible D gene is TRBD1 (6 bases). This CDR3 contains 17 residues. In germline, CDR1 is SGHTA, CDR2 FQGNSA. V dropped 2 bases and J dropped 6 bases, with 23 bases sitting between them. The DNA of the CDR3 is TGTGCCAGCAGCTTATCCCCACAGGGTATAACGTCGGGCGAGCAGTACTTC. Protein sequence: CASSLSPQGITSGEQYF.

The CDR3 region is CASSMPERELGYEQYF. CDR3 bases: TGTGCCAGTAGTATGCCAGAGCGGGAATTGGGCTACGAGCAGTACTTC. The chain links TRBV19 to TRBJ2-7; TRBD2 aligns across 7 bases. Germline loops: CDR1 LNHDA, CDR2 SQIVND (reference sequence). The CDR3 loop spans 16 amino acids. V shed 3 bases, J shed 3 bases, and the junction held 11 bases outside the gene matches.

V is TRBV10-3 and J is TRBJ2-5, with TRBD2 matching 7 bases. V was pared by 6 bases and J by 3 bases, with 1 base of the junction left unmatched. This CDR3 contains 12 residues. Germline lookup yields CDR1 ENHRY and CDR2 SYGVKD. Here the CDR3 reads CAIRGGEETQYF. The CDR3, as DNA: TGTGCCATCAGGGGAGGGGAAGAGACCCAGTACTTC.

The CDR3 DNA is TGTGCCAGCAGTGTCGGGACTCTTCTTGGGGAGCTGTTTTTT. Its translation is CASSVGTLLGELFF. The rearrangement links TRBV2 to TRBJ2-2, with D possibly being TRBD2 (6 bases). CDR3 length: 14 residues. Germline V gene lookup returns CDR1 SNHLY and CDR2 FYNNEI. Trimming pared 4 bases from V and 8 bases from J, leaving 14 bases between.

This clone came up a few times. This sequence joins TRBV5-1 and TRBJ2-2; 14 nucleotides match TRBD2. V shed 0 bases and J 1 base; nucleotides not matched to a gene: 2. The CDR3 sequence is 18 residues long. CDR1 is SGHRS, CDR2 YFSETQ, per germline. CDR3 DNA sequence: TGCGCCAGCAGCTTGGAAGGACTAGCGGGAGGGAACACCGGGGAGCTGTTTTTT. Encoded protein: CASSLEGLAGGNTGELFF.

The gene calls are TRBV19 and TRBJ1-2, with TRBD1 as a possible D gene (6 bases). With 6 bases removed from V and 0 bases from J, the gap between germline ends came to 14 bases. This CDR3 region has 15 residues. Looked up from germline, CDR1 is LNHDA and CDR2 is SQIVND (reference sequence). The CDR3 region has the DNA TGTGCCAGTAGCCGCGATAGGGGGTCTAACTATGGCTACACCTTC. It encodes CASSRDRGSNYGYTF.

The gene calls are TRBV11-3 and TRBJ2-2; possibly TRBD2 for D (6 bases). The germline V and J ends were trimmed by 5 bases and 4 bases, with 11 bases remaining between them. The CDR3 totals 14 residues. Germline V gene data show CDR1 as SGHNT and CDR2 as YENEEA. The CDR3 region is CASSRQGGTGELFF. CDR3 in DNA: TGTGCCAGCAGCCGGCAGGGAGGCACCGGGGAGCTGTTTTTT.

CDR3 DNA sequence: TGTGCCAGCAGGACTAGCCGGACGGGGGAGACCCAGTACTTC. This sequence encodes CASRTSRTGETQYF. V gene TRBV11-1 combines with J gene TRBJ2-5; TRBD2 aligns across 7 bases. V gave up 6 bases and J gave up 5 bases; unmatched junction bases: 9. In germline, CDR1 is SGHAT, CDR2 FQDESV (reference sequence). The CDR3 totals 14 residues.